This entry features one TCR beta chain sequence. Its target is unknown. Regions amplified from RNA transcripts were the TCR beta CDR3 regions. When the TCR CDR3 underwent first-round RT-PCR, the HTBI primer set was used. One entry per CDR3 protein results from TCRdb running MiXCR on the multiplex PCR reads. The data hold about 250,000 distinct CDR3 sequences, with about 20% observed a single time. V dropped 0 bases and J dropped 7; count of bases not matched to a gene: 13. The CDR3 has 18 residues. Germline CDR1 and CDR2: SGHVS and FNYEAQ. The study included ophthalmopathy patients with Clinical Activity Score at least 3, NOSPECS grade at least 4 and duration under 3 months. A patient was excluded if there was uncontrolled infection, other autoimmune disease, pregnancy or lactation. Thyroid ultrasound, orbital computed tomography, clinical symptoms, and serum thyroxine and TRAb underpinned diagnoses.

This sample stems from a study of T cells in Graves' hyperthyroidism and ophthalmopathy. Findings of the study overall: A model built on 13 V-J features separated ophthalmopathy from stable hyperthyroidism.

The J gene is TRBJ2-1, the V gene TRBV7-6; TRBD2 matches 9 bases. The sample consisted of blood. The clonotype originates from a man aged 25-40 years with Graves' ophthalmopathy. The CDR3: CASSLAIGSGSSGNEQFF. The CDR3 DNA is TGTGCCAGCAGCTTAGCGATAGGTAGCGGGAGCTCGGGGAATGAGCAGTTCTTC.